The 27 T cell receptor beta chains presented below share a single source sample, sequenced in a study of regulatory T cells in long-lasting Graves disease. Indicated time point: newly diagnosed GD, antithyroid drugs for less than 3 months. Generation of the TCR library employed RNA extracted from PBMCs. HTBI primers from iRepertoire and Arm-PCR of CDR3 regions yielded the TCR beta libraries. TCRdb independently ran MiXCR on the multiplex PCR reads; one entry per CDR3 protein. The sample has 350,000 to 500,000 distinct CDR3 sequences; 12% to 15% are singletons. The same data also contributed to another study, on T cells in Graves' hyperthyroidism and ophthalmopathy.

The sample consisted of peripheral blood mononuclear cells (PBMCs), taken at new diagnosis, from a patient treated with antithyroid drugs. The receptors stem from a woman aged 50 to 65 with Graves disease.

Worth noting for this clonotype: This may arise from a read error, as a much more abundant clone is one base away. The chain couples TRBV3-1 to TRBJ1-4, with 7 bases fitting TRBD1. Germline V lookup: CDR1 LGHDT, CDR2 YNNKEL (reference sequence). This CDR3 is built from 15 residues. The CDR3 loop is CSSRQTGALSEKLFF. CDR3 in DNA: TGTTCCAGCAGACAAACAGGGGCCCTCAGTGAAAAACTGTTTTTT.

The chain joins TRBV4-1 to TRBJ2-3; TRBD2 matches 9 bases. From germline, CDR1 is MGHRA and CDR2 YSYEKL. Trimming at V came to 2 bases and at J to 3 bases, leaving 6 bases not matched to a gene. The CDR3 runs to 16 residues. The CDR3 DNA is TGCGCCAGCAGCCAAATAGCGGGAGAGGGTACAGATACGCAGTATTTT. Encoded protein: CASSQIAGEGTDTQYF.

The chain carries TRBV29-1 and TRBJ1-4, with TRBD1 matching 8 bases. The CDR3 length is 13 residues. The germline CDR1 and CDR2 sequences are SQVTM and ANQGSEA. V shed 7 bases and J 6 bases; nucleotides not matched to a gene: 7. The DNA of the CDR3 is TGCAGCGGCTCGACAGGGGCGGATGAAAAACTGTTTTTT. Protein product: CSGSTGADEKLFF.

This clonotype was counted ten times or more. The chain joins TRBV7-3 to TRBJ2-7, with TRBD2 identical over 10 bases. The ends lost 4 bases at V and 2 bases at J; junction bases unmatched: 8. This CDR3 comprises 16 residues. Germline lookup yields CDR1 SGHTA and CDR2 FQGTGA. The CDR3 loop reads CASSSVAGGLPYEQYF. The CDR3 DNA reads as TGTGCCAGCAGCTCTGTAGCGGGAGGTCTCCCCTACGAGCAGTACTTC.

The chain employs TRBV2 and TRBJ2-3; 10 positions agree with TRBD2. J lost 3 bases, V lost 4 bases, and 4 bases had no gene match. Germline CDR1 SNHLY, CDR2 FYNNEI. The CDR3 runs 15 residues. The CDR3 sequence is CASSGSSGRTDTQYF. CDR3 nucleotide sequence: TGTGCCAGCAGTGGGTCTAGCGGGAGAACAGATACGCAGTATTTT. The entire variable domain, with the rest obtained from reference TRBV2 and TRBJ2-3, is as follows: EPEVTQTPSHQVTQMGQEVILRCVPISNHLYFYWYRQILGQKVEFLVSFYNNEISEKSEIFDDQFSVERPDGSNFTLKIRSTKLEDSAMYFCASSGSSGRTDTQYFGPGTRLTVL.

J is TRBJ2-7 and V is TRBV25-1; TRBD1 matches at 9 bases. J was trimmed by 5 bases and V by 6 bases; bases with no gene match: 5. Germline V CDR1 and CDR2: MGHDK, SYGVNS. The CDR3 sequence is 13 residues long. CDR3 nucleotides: TGTGCCAGCAGACAGGGGGCTCGGGACGAGCAGTACTTC. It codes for CASRQGARDEQYF.

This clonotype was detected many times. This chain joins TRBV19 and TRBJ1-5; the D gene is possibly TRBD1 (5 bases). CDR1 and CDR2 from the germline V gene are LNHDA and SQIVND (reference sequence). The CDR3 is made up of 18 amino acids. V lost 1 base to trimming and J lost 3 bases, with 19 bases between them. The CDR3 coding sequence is TGTGCCAGTAGTATAGGAGGCGGGGGGTATTGGCACAATCAGCCCCAGCATTTT. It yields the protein CASSIGGGGYWHNQPQHF.

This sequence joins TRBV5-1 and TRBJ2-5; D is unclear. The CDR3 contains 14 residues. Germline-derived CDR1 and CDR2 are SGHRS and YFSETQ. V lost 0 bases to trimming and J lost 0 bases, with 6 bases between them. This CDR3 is CASSLVANQETQYF. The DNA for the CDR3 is TGCGCCAGCAGCTTGGTGGCTAACCAAGAGACCCAGTACTTC.

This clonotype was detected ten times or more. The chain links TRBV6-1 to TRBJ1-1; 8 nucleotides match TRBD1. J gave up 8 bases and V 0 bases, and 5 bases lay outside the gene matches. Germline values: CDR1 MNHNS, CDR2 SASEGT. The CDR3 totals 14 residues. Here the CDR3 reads CASSEAQGATEAFF. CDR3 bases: TGTGCCAGCAGTGAAGCTCAGGGGGCAACAGAAGCTTTCTTT.

The CDR3 region has the DNA TGTGCCATCAACGAAGTGGGAGATACGCAGTATTTT. This translates into CAINEVGDTQYF. The chain links TRBV10-3 to TRBJ2-3; D gene uncertain. V gave up 7 bases and J gave up 5 bases, with 10 bases separating them. The CDR3 loop spans 12 amino acids. Germline V gives CDR1 ENHRY, CDR2 SYGVKD.

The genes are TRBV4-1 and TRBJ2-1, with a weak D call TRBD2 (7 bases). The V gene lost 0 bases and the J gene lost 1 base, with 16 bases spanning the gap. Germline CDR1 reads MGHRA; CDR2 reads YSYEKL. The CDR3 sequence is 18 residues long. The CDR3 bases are TGCGCCAGCAGCCAAGAGGCGGGGGCGGGAGTATCCTACAATGAGCAGTTCTTC. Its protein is CASSQEAGAGVSYNEQFF.

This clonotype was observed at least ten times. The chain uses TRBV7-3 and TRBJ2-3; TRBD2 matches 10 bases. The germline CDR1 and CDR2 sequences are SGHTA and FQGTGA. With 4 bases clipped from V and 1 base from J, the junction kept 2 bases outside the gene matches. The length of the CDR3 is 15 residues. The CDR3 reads CASSSGTSGTDTQYF. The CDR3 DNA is TGTGCCAGCAGCTCCGGGACTAGCGGCACAGATACGCAGTATTTT. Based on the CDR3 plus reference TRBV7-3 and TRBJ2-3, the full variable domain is GAGVSQTPSNKVTEKGKYVELRCDPISGHTALYWYRQSLGQGPEFLIYFQGTGAADDSGLPNDRFFAVRPEGSVSTLKIQRTERGDSAVYLCASSSGTSGTDTQYFGPGTRLTVL.

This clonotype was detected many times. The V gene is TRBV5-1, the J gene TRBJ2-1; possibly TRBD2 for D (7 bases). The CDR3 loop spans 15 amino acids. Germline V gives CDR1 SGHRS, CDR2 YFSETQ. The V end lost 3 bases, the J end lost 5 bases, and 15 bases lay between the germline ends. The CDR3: CASSSLGGVHNEQFF. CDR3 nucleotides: TGCGCCAGCAGCTCGTTAGGGGGGGTTCACAATGAGCAGTTCTTC.

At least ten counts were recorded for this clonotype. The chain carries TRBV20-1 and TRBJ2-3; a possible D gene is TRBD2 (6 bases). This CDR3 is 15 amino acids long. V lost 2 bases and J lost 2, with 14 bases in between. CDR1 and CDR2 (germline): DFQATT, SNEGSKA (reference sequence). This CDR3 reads CSARSTGEVTDTQYF. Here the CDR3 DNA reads TGCAGTGCTAGATCAACGGGAGAGGTCACAGATACGCAGTATTTT.

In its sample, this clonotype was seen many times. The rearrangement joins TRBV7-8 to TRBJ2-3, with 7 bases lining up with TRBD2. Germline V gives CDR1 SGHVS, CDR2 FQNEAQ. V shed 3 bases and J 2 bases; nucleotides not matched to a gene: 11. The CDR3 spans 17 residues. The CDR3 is CASSFDTGTTNTDTQYF. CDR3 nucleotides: TGTGCCAGCAGCTTTGACACCGGGACTACTAACACAGATACGCAGTATTTT.

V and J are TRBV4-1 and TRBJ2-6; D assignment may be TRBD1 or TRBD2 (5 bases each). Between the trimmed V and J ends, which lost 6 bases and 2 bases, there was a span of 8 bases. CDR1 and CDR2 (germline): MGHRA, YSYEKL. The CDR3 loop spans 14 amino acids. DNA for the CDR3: TGCGCCAGCAGACGGGACGCTGGGGCCAACGTCCTGACTTTC. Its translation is CASRRDAGANVLTF.

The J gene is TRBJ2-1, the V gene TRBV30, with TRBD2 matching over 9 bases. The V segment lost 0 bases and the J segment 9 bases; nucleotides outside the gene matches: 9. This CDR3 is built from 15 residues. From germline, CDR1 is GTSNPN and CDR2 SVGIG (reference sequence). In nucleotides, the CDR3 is TGTGCCTGGAGTGTAGTGCGGGAGGGCCTCGGTGAGCAGTTCTTC. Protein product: CAWSVVREGLGEQFF. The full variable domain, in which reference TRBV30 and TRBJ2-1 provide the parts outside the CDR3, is SQTIHQWPATLVQPVGSPLSLECTVEGTSNPNLYWYRQAAGRGLQLLFYSVGIGQISSEVPQNLSASRPQDRQFILSSKKLLLSDSGFYLCAWSVVREGLGEQFFGPGTRLTVL.

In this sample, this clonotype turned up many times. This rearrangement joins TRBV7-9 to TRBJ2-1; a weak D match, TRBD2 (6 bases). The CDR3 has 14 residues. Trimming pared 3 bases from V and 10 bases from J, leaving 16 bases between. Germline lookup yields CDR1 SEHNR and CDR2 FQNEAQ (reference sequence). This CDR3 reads CASSFPITSSEQFF. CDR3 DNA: TGTGCCAGCAGCTTCCCCATAACTAGCTCCGAGCAGTTCTTC.

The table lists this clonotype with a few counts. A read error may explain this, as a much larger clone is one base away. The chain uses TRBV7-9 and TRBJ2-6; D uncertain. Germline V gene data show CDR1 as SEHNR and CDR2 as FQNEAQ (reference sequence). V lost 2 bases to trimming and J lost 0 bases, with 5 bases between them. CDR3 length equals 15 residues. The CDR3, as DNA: TGTGCCAGCAGCTTATTCCTCTCTGGGGCCAACGTCCTGACTTTC. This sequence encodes CASSLFLSGANVLTF.

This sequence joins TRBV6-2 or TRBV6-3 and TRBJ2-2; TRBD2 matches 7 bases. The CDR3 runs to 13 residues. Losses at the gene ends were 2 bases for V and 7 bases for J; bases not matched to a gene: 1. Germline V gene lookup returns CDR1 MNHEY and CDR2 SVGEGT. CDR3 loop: CASSYGGGGELFF. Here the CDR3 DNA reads TGTGCCAGCAGTTACGGGGGGGGCGGGGAGCTGTTTTTT.

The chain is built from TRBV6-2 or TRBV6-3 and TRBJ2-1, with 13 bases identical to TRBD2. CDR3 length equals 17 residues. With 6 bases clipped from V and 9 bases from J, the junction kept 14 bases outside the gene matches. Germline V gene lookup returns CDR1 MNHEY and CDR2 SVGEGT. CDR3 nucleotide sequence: TGTGCCAGCAGCCCAGGGGCAGGACTAGCGGGAGAGGGTGAGCAGTTCTTC. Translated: CASSPGAGLAGEGEQFF.

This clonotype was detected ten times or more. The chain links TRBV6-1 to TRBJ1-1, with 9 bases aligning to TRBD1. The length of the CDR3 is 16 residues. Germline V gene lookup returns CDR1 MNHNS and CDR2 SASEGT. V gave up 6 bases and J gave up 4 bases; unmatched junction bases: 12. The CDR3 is CASSITFGQGSTEAFF. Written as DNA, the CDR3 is TGTGCCAGCAGCATCACGTTCGGACAGGGGAGCACTGAAGCTTTCTTT.

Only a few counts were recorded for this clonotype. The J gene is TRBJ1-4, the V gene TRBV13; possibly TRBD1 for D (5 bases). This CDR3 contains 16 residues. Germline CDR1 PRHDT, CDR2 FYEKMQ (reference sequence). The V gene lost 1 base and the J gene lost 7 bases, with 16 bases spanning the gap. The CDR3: CASSLAGGRATEKLFF. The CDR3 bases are TGTGCCAGCAGCTTAGCGGGGGGACGGGCGACTGAAAAACTGTTTTTT.

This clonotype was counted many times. As DNA, the CDR3 is TGTGCCAGCGACGCTAGCGGGCGGGGTACGCAGTATTTT. Translated: CASDASGRGTQYF. The rearrangement links TRBV2 to TRBJ2-3; TRBD2 matches at 8 bases. CDR3 length: 13 residues. The germline gives CDR1 SNHLY, CDR2 FYNNEI. Trimming removed 8 bases from V and 8 bases from J; junction bases left unmatched: 9.

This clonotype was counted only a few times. DNA for the CDR3: TGCGCCAGCAGCCAGGAGGGGCTAGCGGGAGTTAGTGAGCAGTTCTTC. Its protein product is CASSQEGLAGVSEQFF. The chain couples TRBV4-1 to TRBJ2-1; 10 positions agree with TRBD2. V trimming: 3 bases; J trimming: 9 bases; junction bases outside the gene matches: 11. Germline CDR1 and CDR2: MGHRA and YSYEKL. The CDR3 is 16 amino acids.

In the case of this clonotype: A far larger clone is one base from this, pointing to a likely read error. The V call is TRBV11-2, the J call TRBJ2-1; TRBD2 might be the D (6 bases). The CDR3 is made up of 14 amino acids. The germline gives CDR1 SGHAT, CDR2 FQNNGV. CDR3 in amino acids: CAGSPGSSYNEQFF. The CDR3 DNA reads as TGTGCCGGCAGCCCCGGGAGCAGTTACAATGAGCAGTTCTTC.

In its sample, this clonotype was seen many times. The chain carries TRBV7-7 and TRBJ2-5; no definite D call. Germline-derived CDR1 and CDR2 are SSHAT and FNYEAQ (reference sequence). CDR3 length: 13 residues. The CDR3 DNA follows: TGTGCTAGCTCCCGTCAAGGGCATGAGACCCAGTACTTC. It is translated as CASSRQGHETQYF.